A single sample gave rise to the 3 T cell receptor beta chains below, sequenced in a study of T cells in Graves' hyperthyroidism and ophthalmopathy. TCR beta CDR3 regions were amplified from RNA transcripts. TCR CDR3 underwent first-round RT-PCR with the HTBI primer set. TCRdb redid the calling of the multiplex PCR reads with MiXCR, one entry per CDR3 protein. Of fewer than 300,000 distinct CDR3 sequences in the sample, roughly 15% are singletons; the top ten hold over 25%. The material sequenced was blood. Receptors were obtained from a woman aged 45-59 years with Graves' hyperthyroidism that later progressed to Graves' ophthalmopathy.

This clonotype was seen a single time. This sequence joins TRBV20-1 and TRBJ1-1; D is unclear. Trimming took 1 base from V and 4 from J, leaving 13 bases between them. CDR1 DFQATT and CDR2 SNEGSKA come from the germline V gene (reference sequence). CDR3 length equals 14 residues. This CDR3 reads CSARGAGLGTEAFF. The CDR3 DNA reads as TGCAGTGCTAGAGGAGCAGGCCTAGGCACTGAAGCTTTCTTT.

The chain couples TRBV20-1 to TRBJ1-5; the D is unclear. The CDR3 has 14 residues. Germline V lookup: CDR1 DFQATT, CDR2 SNEGSKA (reference sequence). Trimming cost V 3 bases and J 0 bases, with 9 bases left between them. The CDR3 loop reads CSASGRASNQPQHF. CDR3 sequence (DNA): TGCAGTGCTAGTGGGCGGGCTAGCAATCAGCCCCAGCATTTT.

This clonotype was picked up many times. V usage is TRBV28 and J usage is TRBJ1-2; D not resolved. Trimming left V 4 bases short and J 1 base short, with 7 bases between. The V gene's germline CDR1 is MDHEN and CDR2 SYDVKM. The CDR3 is 13 amino acids. CDR3 loop: CASSSGLNYGYTF. CDR3 nucleotide sequence: TGTGCCAGCAGTTCAGGACTTAACTATGGCTACACCTTC.